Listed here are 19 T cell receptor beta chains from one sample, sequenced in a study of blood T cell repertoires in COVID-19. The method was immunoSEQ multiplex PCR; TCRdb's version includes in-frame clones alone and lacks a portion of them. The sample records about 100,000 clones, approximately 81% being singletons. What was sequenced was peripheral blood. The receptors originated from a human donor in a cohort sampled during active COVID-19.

The CDR3 DNA is TGTGCCAGCAGCCCCTTGGCGGACTATGCAACTAATGAAAAACTGTTTTTT. Its protein is CASSPLADYATNEKLFF. The chain links TRBV6-2 or TRBV6-3 to TRBJ1-4, with no clear D. Germline V CDR1 and CDR2: MNHEY, SVGEGT. V lost 6 bases and J lost 0, with 17 bases in between. This CDR3 has 17 amino acids.

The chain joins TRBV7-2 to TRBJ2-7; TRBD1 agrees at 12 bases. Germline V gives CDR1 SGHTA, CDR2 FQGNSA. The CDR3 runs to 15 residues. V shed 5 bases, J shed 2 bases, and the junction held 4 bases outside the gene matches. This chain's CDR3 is CASSRGQGAPYEQYV. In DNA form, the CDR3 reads TGTGCCAGCAGCCGGGGACAGGGGGCCCCCTACGAGCAGTACGTC.

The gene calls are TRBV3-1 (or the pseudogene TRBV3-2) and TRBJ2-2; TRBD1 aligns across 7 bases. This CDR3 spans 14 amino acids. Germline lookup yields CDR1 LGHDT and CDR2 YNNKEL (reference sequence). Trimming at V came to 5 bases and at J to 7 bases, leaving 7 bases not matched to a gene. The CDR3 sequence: CASSARGQNGELFF. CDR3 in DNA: TGTGCCAGCAGCGCTAGGGGGCAGAACGGGGAGCTGTTTTTT.

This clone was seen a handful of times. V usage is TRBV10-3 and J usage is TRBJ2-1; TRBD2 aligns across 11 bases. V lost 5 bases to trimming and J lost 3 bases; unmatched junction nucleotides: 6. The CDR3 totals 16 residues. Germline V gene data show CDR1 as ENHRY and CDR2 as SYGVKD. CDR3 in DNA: TGTGCCATCAGTACCCCAACTAGCGGGAGCTACAATGAGCAGTTCTTC. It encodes CAISTPTSGSYNEQFF.

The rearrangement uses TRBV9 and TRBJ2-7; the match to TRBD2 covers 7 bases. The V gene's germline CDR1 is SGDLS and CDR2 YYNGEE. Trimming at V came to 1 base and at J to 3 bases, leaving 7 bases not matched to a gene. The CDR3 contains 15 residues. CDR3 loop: CASSVHASGDYEQYF. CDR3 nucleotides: TGTGCCAGCAGCGTACACGCTAGCGGCGACTACGAGCAGTACTTC.

The CDR3 nucleotides read TGTGCCACCAGTGATACTATCCGACTAGCGGGAGAGGTCGGCACAGATACGCAGTATTTT. Translating it yields CATSDTIRLAGEVGTDTQYF. V gene TRBV24-1 combines with J gene TRBJ2-3; 12 bases are a match to TRBD2. V was pared by 3 bases and J by 1 base, with 13 bases of the junction left unmatched. The CDR3 covers 20 residues. Germline CDR1 and CDR2: KGHDR and SFDVKD.

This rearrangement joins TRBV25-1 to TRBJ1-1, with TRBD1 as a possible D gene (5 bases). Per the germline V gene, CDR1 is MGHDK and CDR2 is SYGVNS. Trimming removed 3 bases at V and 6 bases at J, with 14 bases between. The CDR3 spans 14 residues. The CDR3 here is CASSDQGGAAEAFF. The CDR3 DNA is TGTGCCAGCAGTGACCAGGGTGGGGCGGCTGAAGCTTTCTTT.

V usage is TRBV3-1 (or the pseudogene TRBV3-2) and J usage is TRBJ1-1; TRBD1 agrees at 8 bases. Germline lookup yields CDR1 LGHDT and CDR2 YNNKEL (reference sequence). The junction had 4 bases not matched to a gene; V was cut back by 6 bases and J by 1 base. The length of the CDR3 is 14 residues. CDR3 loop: CASRVGTGNTEAFF. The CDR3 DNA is TGTGCCAGCAGGGTGGGGACAGGGAACACTGAAGCTTTCTTT.

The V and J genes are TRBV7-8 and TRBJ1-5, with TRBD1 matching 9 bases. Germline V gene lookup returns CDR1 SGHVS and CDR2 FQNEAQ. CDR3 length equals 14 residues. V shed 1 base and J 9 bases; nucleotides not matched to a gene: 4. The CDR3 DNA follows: TGTGCCAGCAGCTTAGAGGGACAGGGTCCGCCCCAGCATTTT. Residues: CASSLEGQGPPQHF.

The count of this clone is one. CDR3 loop: CASRRTGLTTGELFF. For the CDR3, the DNA is TGTGCCAGCAGACGGACAGGACTTACCACCGGGGAGCTGTTTTTT. V usage is TRBV2 and J usage is TRBJ2-2; TRBD1 aligns across 7 bases. CDR1 and CDR2 (germline): SNHLY, FYNNEI. The CDR3 runs to 15 residues. The J segment lost 4 bases and the V segment lost 6 bases, leaving 8 bases of the junction unmatched.

The CDR3 protein is CASSDKPRTGGSYNEQFF. The CDR3 nucleotides are TGTGCCAGCAGTGACAAACCCCGGACAGGGGGCTCCTACAATGAGCAGTTCTTC. The chain joins TRBV6-2 or TRBV6-3 to TRBJ2-1; TRBD1 matches at 10 bases. CDR1 is MNHEY and CDR2 is SVGEGT in the germline V gene. This CDR3 spans 18 amino acids. The V gene end was trimmed by 5 bases and the J gene end by 0 bases; junction bases not matched to a gene: 10.

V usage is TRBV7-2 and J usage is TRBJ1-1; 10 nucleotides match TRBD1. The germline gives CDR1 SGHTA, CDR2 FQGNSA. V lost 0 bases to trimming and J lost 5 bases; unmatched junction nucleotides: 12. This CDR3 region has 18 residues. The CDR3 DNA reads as TGTGCCAGCAGCTTAGCCGCCGTCTTAGACAGGGGGCAGACTGAAGCTTTCTTT. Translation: CASSLAAVLDRGQTEAFF.

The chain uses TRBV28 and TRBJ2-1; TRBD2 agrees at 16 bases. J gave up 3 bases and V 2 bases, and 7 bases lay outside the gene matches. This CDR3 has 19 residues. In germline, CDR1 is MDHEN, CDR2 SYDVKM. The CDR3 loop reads CASSLVGTSGRAVYNEQFF. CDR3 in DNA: TGTGCCAGCAGTTTAGTTGGGACTAGCGGGAGGGCCGTCTACAATGAGCAGTTCTTC.

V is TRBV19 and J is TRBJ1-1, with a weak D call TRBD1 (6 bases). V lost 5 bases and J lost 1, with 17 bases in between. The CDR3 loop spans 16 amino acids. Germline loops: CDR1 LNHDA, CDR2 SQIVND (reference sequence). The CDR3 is CASSPRLTGRNTEAFF. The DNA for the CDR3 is TGTGCCAGTAGTCCCCGTTTAACAGGGAGGAACACTGAAGCTTTCTTT.

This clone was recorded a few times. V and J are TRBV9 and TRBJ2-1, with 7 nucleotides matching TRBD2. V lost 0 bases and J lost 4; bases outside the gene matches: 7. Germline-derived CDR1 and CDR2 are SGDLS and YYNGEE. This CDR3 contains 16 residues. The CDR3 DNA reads TGTGCCAGCAGCGTAGCCGCTAGCGGTACATACAATGAGCAGTTCTTC. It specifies CASSVAASGTYNEQFF.

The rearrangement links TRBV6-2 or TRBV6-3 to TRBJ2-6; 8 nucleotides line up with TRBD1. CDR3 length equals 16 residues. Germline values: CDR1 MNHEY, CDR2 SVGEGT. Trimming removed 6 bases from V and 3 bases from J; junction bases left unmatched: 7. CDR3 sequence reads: CASSPGGLNGANVLTF. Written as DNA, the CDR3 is TGTGCCAGCAGCCCAGGGGGCTTAAATGGGGCCAACGTCCTGACTTTC.

The CDR3 DNA reads as TGTGCCAGCAGCAACGGAGGGAATGAGCAGTTCTTC. It codes for CASSNGGNEQFF. The V and J genes are TRBV7-2 and TRBJ2-1; D may be TRBD2 (6 bases). V lost 5 bases and J lost 7, with 9 bases in between. The CDR3 has 12 amino acids. Germline CDR1 reads SGHTA; CDR2 reads FQGNSA.

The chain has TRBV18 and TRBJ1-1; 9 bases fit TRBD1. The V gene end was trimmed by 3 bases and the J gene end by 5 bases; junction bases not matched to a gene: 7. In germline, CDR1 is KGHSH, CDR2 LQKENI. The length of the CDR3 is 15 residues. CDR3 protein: CASSPASGQGTEAFF. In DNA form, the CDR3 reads TGTGCCAGCTCACCCGCTTCTGGACAGGGGACTGAAGCTTTCTTT.

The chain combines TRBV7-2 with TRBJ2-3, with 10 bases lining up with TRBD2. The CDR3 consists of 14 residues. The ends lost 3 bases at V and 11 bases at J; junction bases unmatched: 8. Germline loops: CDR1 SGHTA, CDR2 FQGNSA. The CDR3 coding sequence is TGTGCCAGCAGCTTCTCAAGCGGGAGGGCCCAGCAGTATTTT. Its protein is CASSFSSGRAQQYF.